This T cell receptor beta chain stems from a study of patients and donors after allogeneic stem cell transplantation. CDR3 length: 14 amino acids. The V segment lost 1 base and the J segment 4 bases; nucleotides outside the gene matches: 3. CDR1 and CDR2 from the germline V gene are SGHRS and YFSETQ. MiXCR was run by TCRdb on the RT-PCR reads, yielding one entry per CDR3 protein. The data show some 880,000 distinct CDR3 sequences, with under 20% seen just once and around 6% held by the top ten. The sample taken for sequencing was blood, either unsorted or a sorted T cell fraction (not recorded which). The sequence derives from a human donor who was either an allogeneic HSCT recipient or a stem cell or donor lymphocyte infusion donor (not recorded which). It is not recorded whose cells these are; they may come from a transplant donor. The chain couples TRBV5-1 to TRBJ2-5, with TRBD1 identical over 8 bases. CDR3 nucleotide sequence: TGCGCCAGCAGCTTGATGCAGGGGGCAGAGACCCAGTACTTC. Amino acid sequence: CASSLMQGAETQYF.